This T cell receptor beta chain was identified in a study of T cell responses to AZD1222 COVID-19 vaccine. General observations from the study: The repertoires were collected only after the peak T cell response.

In regard to this clone: The antigen remains undetermined.

Measured with immunoSEQ multiplex PCR; TCRdb has only the in-frame clones, and not every one. The data contain 100,000 or so clones, about 88% of them singletons. V lost 6 bases and J lost 1; bases outside the gene matches: 3. This CDR3 spans 13 amino acids. Germline V lookup: CDR1 MNHNY, CDR2 SVGAGI (reference sequence). The chain couples TRBV6-6 to TRBJ2-7; 7 nucleotides match TRBD1. The specimen was peripheral blood, collected on day 0 of AZD1222 vaccination. The sequence derives from an adult in good health. The CDR3 bases are TGTGCCAGCAGAGGGACAGTTTCCTACGAGCAGTACTTC. This translates into CASRGTVSYEQYF.